This TCR beta chain was documented in a study of T cell responses to AZD1222 COVID-19 vaccine. Study-wide context: It was second doses at about 4 or about 12 weeks that were pooled.

A word on this clone: Its antigen is unknown.

This CDR3 has 13 residues. The V gene's germline CDR1 is SNHLY and CDR2 FYNNEI. Unmatched junction bases numbered 5, after V lost 6 bases and J lost 10 bases. General study results and limits: The study reported that nearly half of spike-specific TCRs target unmutated variant regions. Elevations in Spike-specific TCR breadth and depth followed administration of two AZD1222 doses. No repertoire was sampled before or during the peak T cell response, only after it.

This table comes from immunoSEQ multiplex PCR, and its TCRdb copy is limited to in-frame clones, with some not included. The sample records some 100,000 clones, about 89% being singletons. The source is an adult in good health. The V and J genes are TRBV2 and TRBJ2-6, with 8 bases identical to TRBD1. The input for sequencing was peripheral blood, taken on day 0 of AZD1222 vaccination. CDR3 nucleotides: TGTGCCAGCAGCCCGGGACAGGAAAACGTCCTGACTTTC. This translates into CASSPGQENVLTF.